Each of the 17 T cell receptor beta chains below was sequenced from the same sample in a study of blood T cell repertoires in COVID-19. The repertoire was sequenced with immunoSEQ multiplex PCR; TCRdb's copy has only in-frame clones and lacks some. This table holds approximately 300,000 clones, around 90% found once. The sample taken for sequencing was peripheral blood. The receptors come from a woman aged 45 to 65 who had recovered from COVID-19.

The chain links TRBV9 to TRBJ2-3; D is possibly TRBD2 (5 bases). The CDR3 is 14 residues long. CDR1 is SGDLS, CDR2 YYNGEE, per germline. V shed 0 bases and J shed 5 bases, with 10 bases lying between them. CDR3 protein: CASSVAGWGDTQYF. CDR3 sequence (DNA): TGTGCCAGCAGCGTAGCGGGGTGGGGAGATACGCAGTATTTT.

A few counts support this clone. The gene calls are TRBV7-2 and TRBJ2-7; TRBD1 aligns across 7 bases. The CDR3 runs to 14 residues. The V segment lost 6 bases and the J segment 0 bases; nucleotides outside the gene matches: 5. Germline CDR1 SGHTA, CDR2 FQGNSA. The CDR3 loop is CASRPGTDSYEQYF. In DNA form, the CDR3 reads TGTGCCAGCAGACCCGGGACAGACTCCTACGAGCAGTACTTC.

The CDR3 reads CASGLGNSYEQYF. As DNA, the CDR3 is TGCGCCAGCGGTCTCGGGAACTCCTACGAGCAGTACTTC. The V gene is TRBV5-1, the J gene TRBJ2-7; D possibly corresponds to TRBD2 (5 bases). The CDR3 totals 13 residues. V lost 7 bases to trimming and J lost 0 bases, with 11 bases between them. Germline CDR1 is SGHRS and CDR2 is YFSETQ.

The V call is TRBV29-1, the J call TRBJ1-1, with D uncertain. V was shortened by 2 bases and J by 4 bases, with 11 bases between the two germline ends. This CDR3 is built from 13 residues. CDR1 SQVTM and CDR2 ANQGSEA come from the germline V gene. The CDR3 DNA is TGCAGCGTTGAATATCGAGCCCTCACTGAAGCTTTCTTT. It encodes CSVEYRALTEAFF.

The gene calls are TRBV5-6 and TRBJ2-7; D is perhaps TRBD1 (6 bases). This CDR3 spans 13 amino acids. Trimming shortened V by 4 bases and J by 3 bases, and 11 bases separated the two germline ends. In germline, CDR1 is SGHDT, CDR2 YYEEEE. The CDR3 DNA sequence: TGTGCCAGCAGCCTAGGACAGAACTACGAGCAGTACTTC. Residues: CASSLGQNYEQYF.

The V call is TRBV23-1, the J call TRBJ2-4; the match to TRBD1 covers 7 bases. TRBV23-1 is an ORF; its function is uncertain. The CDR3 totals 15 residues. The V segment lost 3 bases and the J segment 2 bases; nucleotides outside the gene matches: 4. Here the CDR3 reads CASSQKGQSKNIQYF. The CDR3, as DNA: TGCGCCAGCAGTCAGAAGGGACAGTCCAAAAACATTCAGTACTTC.

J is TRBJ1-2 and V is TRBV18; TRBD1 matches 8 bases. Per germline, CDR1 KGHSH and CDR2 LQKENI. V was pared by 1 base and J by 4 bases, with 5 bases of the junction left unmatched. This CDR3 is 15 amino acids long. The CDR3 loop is CASSPQTGESYGYTF. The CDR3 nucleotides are TGTGCCAGCTCACCACAGACAGGGGAGAGCTATGGCTACACCTTC.

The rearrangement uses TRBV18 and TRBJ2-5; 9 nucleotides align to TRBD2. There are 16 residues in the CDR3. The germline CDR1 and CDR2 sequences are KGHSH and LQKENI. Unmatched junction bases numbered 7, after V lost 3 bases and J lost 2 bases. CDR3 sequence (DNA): TGTGCCAGCTCACCCTTGGGGACTAGCCAACAAGAGACCCAGTACTTC. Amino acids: CASSPLGTSQQETQYF.

DNA for the CDR3: TGTGCCAGTGGATACAGGGTAGGAGAGACCCAGTACTTC. This sequence encodes CASGYRVGETQYF. The V call is TRBV19, the J call TRBJ2-5; maybe TRBD1 (6 bases). Germline V CDR1 and CDR2: LNHDA, SQIVND (reference sequence). V lost 8 bases and J lost 4, with 14 bases in between. This CDR3 has 13 amino acids.

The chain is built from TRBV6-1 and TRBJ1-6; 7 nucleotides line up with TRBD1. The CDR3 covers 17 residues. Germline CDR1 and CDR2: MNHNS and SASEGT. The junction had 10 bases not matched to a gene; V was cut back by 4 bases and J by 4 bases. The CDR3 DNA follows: TGTGCCAGCAGTGCCACTCGAGGACAGGTTTATAATTCACCCCTCCACTTT. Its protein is CASSATRGQVYNSPLHF.

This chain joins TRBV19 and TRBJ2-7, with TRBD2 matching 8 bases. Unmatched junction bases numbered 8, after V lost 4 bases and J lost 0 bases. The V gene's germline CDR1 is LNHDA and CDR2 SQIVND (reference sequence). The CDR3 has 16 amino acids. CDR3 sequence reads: CASSRAGGPISYEQYF. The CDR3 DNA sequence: TGTGCCAGTAGTAGGGCGGGAGGCCCGATCTCCTACGAGCAGTACTTC. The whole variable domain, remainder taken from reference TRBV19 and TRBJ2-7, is DGGITQSPKYLFRKEGQNVTLSCEQNLNHDAMYWYRQDPGQGLRLIYYSQIVNDFQKGDIAEGYSVSREKKESFPLTVTSAQKNPTAFYLCASSRAGGPISYEQYFGPGTRLTVT.

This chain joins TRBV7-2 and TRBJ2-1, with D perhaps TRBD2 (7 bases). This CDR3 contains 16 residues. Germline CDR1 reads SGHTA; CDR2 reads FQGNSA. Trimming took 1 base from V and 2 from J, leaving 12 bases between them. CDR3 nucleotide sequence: TGTGCCAGCAGCTTAGTCGGGGGGACAACCTACAATGAGCAGTTCTTC. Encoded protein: CASSLVGGTTYNEQFF.

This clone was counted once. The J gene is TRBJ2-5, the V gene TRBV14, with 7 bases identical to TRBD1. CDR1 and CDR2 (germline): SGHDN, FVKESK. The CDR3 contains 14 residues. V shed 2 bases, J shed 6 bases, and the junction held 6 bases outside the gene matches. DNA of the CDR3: TGTGCCAGCAGCCAAACTAACAGGGGAAAGACCCAGTACTTC. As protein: CASSQTNRGKTQYF. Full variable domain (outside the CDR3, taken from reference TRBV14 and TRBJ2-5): EAGVTQFPSHSVIEKGQTVTLRCDPISGHDNLYWYRRVMGKEIKFLLHFVKESKQDESGMPNNRFLAERTGGTYSTLKVQPAELEDSGVYFCASSQTNRGKTQYFGPGTRLLVL.

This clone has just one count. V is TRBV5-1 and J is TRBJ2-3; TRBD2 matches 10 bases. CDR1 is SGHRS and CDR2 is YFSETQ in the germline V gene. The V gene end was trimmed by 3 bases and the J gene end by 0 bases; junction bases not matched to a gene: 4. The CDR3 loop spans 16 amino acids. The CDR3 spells CASSSGLAESTDTQYF. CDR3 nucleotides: TGCGCCAGCAGCTCCGGACTAGCGGAGAGCACAGATACGCAGTATTTT.

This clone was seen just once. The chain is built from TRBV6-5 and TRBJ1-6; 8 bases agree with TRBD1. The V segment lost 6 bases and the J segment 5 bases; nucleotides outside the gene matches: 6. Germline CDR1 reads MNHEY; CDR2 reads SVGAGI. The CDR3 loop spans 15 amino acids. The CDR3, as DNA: TGTGCCAGCAGCCGACAGGGGCTAAATAATTCACCCCTCCACTTT. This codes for CASSRQGLNNSPLHF.

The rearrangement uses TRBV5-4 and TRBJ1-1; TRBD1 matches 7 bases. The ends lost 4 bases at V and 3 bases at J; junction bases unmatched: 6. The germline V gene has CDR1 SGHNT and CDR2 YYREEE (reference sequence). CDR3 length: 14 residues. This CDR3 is CASSLQGSDTEAFF. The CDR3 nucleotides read TGTGCCAGCAGCCTACAGGGGAGTGACACTGAAGCTTTCTTT.

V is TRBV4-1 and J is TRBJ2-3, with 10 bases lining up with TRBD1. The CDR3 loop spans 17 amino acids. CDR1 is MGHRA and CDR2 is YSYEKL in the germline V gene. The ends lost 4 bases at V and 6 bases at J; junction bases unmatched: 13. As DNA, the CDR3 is TGCGCCAGCAGCCTCTTCAGGACAGGGGGTAGCATGGATACGCAGTATTTT. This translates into CASSLFRTGGSMDTQYF.